The T cell receptor (beta chain) under discussion was sequenced for a study of T-cell memory formation after mild COVID-19. Study-level results: Clones from the second wave (peaking day 37) had unconfirmed SARS-CoV-2 specificity.

Germline V gene data show CDR1 as SGHKS and CDR2 as YYEKEE (reference sequence). The CDR3 consists of 15 residues. V dropped 4 bases and J dropped 7; count of bases not matched to a gene: 10. Note on this clonotype: Its antigen is unknown.

Constant-segment primers were used for 5'RACE, and the resulting TCR alpha and TCR beta cDNA libraries carried sample barcodes and UMIs. Via MiXCR, TCRdb re-called the 5' RACE reads, giving one row per CDR3 protein. The table shows roughly 250,000 distinct CDR3 sequences, with about a sixth occurring only once. Sequenced input: PBMCs or a T cell subset sorted from them (not recorded which). V usage is TRBV5-5 and J usage is TRBJ2-7, with TRBD2 identical over 11 bases. This clonotype was sampled from a man aged 18 to 29 who had mild COVID-19 (a few samples of this study predate the infection). Cell type and time point are not known. The CDR3 reads CASSRGLAASWEQYF. Here the CDR3 DNA reads TGTGCCAGCAGCAGGGGACTAGCGGCATCTTGGGAGCAGTACTTC.